One and the same sample provided the 15 T cell receptor beta chains below, sequenced in a study of T cells in Graves' hyperthyroidism and ophthalmopathy. Template material for amplifying TCR beta CDR3 regions consisted of RNA transcripts. The TCR CDR3 was amplified in a first-round RT-PCR using the HTBI primer set. One entry per CDR3 protein results from TCRdb running MiXCR on the multiplex PCR reads. The data hold 550,000 to 600,000 distinct CDR3 sequences, with 15% to 20% observed a single time. The specimen was blood. These receptors were collected from a woman aged 18-29 years with Graves' hyperthyroidism.

This clonotype was seen ten or more times. This chain uses TRBV24-1 with TRBJ2-7, with 8 bases fitting TRBD2. This CDR3 comprises 16 residues. V dropped 3 bases and J dropped 3; count of bases not matched to a gene: 9. Germline loops: CDR1 KGHDR, CDR2 SFDVKD. CDR3 DNA sequence: TGTGCCACCAGTGATCCCACTAGCGGCACAAACTACGAGCAGTACTTC. It encodes CATSDPTSGTNYEQYF.

J is TRBJ1-1 and V is TRBV5-1, with D unresolved. This CDR3 is 17 amino acids long. CDR1 and CDR2 (germline): SGHRS, YFSETQ. V lost 1 base to trimming and J lost 0 bases, with 16 bases between them. The chain's CDR3 is CASSLNSRSLMNTEAFF. In DNA, the CDR3 is TGCGCCAGCAGCTTGAACAGCAGGTCACTTATGAACACTGAAGCTTTCTTT.

This clonotype has just a few counts. A junction boundary mismatches the germline segment, possibly from a read error. This chain connects TRBV7-3 to TRBJ2-1; 8 bases are shared with TRBD2. Germline V CDR1 and CDR2: SGHTA, FQGTGA. This CDR3 has 15 amino acids. The CDR3 sequence: CASSILAASYNEQFF. CDR3 nucleotides: TGTGCCAGCAGCATACTAGCGGCTTCCTACAATGAACAGTTCTTC.

The chain joins TRBV20-1 to TRBJ1-5; D unresolved. Deletions cut 1 base from V and 4 bases from J, with 11 bases between. Germline V gives CDR1 DFQATT, CDR2 SNEGSKA (reference sequence). The CDR3 is made up of 14 amino acids. As DNA, the CDR3 is TGCAGTGCTAGAGTTGGCCTTACTAATCAGCCCCAGCATTTT. Encoded protein: CSARVGLTNQPQHF.

This clonotype came up many times. The CDR3 spells CAISEPLTGLHREQYF. CDR3 bases: TGTGCCATCAGTGAGCCATTGACAGGGCTCCATCGCGAGCAGTACTTC. This chain connects TRBV10-3 to TRBJ2-7; 7 bases align to TRBD1. This CDR3 has 16 amino acids. Trimming at V came to 2 bases and at J to 6 bases, leaving 13 bases not matched to a gene. The germline CDR1 and CDR2 sequences are ENHRY and SYGVKD.

This clonotype occurred many times. The genes are TRBV12-3 or TRBV12-4 and TRBJ1-4; D call uncertain. Trimming took 8 bases from V and 6 from J, leaving 7 bases between them. The CDR3 runs 11 residues. The CDR3 DNA reads as TGTGCCAGCCTGAGGGATGAAAAACTGTTTTTT. Protein sequence: CASLRDEKLFF.

This clonotype was picked up a small number of times. CDR3 sequence (DNA): TGTGCCAGCAGCTTATGGGCTAGCGGGAGCTCCTACAATGAGCAGTTCTTC. Protein sequence: CASSLWASGSSYNEQFF. The chain uses TRBV11-2 and TRBJ2-1, with 10 bases identical to TRBD2. V trimming: 2 bases; J trimming: 0 bases; junction bases outside the gene matches: 4. The CDR3 runs 17 residues. Germline CDR1 SGHAT, CDR2 FQNNGV.

This clonotype was observed at least ten times. V usage is TRBV28 and J usage is TRBJ2-7; D not resolved. V was trimmed by 10 bases and J by 1 base, leaving 14 bases between them. Germline V gene lookup returns CDR1 MDHEN and CDR2 SYDVKM. This CDR3 comprises 13 residues. CDR3 loop: CATIRVGSYEQYF. Written as DNA, the CDR3 is TGTGCCACCATACGGGTTGGGTCCTACGAGCAGTACTTC.

About this clonotype: A much larger clonotype is one base distant, so this may be a read error. V is TRBV5-1 and J is TRBJ1-4; 7 nucleotides agree with TRBD1. CDR1 is SGHRS and CDR2 is YFSETQ in the germline V gene. This CDR3 contains 15 residues. CDR3 loop: CASRARRGLGEKLFF. CDR3 in DNA: TGTGCCAGCCGCGCGCGGAGGGGGCTAGGTGAAAAACTGTTTTTT.

This chain links TRBV28 with TRBJ1-3; D remains ambiguous. Looked up from germline, CDR1 is MDHEN and CDR2 is SYDVKM. Trimming pared 1 base from V and 0 bases from J, leaving 7 bases between. The CDR3 has 15 residues. CDR3 residues: CASSLFTVSGNTIYF. CDR3 in DNA: TGTGCCAGCAGTTTATTCACGGTCTCTGGAAACACCATATATTTT.

This clonotype was observed many times. The V and J genes are TRBV7-9 and TRBJ2-1; 7 nucleotides align to TRBD2. This CDR3 is built from 12 residues. CDR1 is SEHNR and CDR2 is FQNEAQ in the germline V gene (reference sequence). Germline trimming cut 4 bases from V and 10 bases from J; bases unmatched to any gene: 4. The CDR3 region has the DNA TGTGCCAGCAGCTATTTAGCGGGCGAGCAGTTCTTC. This codes for CASSYLAGEQFF.

On this clonotype: Germline is not matched at one junction end, which may reflect a read error. The DNA for the CDR3 is TGTGCCAGCAACAACGGCGCCGGGGAGCTGCTTTTT. Amino acid sequence: CASNNGAGELLF. The J gene is TRBJ2-2, the V gene TRBV12-3 or TRBV12-4; the D gene is possibly TRBD2 (5 bases). CDR3 length: 12 residues.

There are a few counts of this clonotype. The genes are TRBV19 and TRBJ1-2; D is perhaps TRBD1 (5 bases). Germline V gives CDR1 LNHDA, CDR2 SQIVND (reference sequence). V was shortened by 4 bases and J by 3 bases, with 12 bases between the two germline ends. CDR3 size: 14 residues. In nucleotides, the CDR3 is TGTGCCAGTAGTAGGCAGGGTGTAGACTATGGCTACACCTTC. Translating gives CASSRQGVDYGYTF. Complete variable domain (other parts from reference TRBV19 and TRBJ1-2): DGGITQSPKYLFRKEGQNVTLSCEQNLNHDAMYWYRQDPGQGLRLIYYSQIVNDFQKGDIAEGYSVSREKKESFPLTVTSAQKNPTAFYLCASSRQGVDYGYTFGSGTRLTVV.

The chain employs TRBV9 and TRBJ2-3, with 10 bases lining up with TRBD2. The CDR3 totals 17 residues. Germline values: CDR1 SGDLS, CDR2 YYNGEE. V gave up 4 bases and J gave up 4 bases; unmatched junction bases: 12. CDR3 in amino acids: CASSPRQRGGQPDTQYF. The CDR3, as DNA: TGTGCCAGCAGCCCCCGGCAGCGGGGGGGCCAGCCAGATACGCAGTATTTT.

This clonotype was picked up many times. V gene TRBV28 combines with J gene TRBJ2-5, with 10 positions matching TRBD2. This CDR3 comprises 15 residues. The ends lost 2 bases at V and 2 bases at J; junction bases unmatched: 2. Germline CDR1 MDHEN, CDR2 SYDVKM. This chain's CDR3 is CASSLLAGVQETQYF. CDR3 bases: TGTGCCAGCAGTTTACTAGCGGGGGTACAAGAGACCCAGTACTTC.